This record concerns one T cell receptor beta chain sequence. The germline V and J ends were trimmed by 3 bases and 8 bases, with 16 bases remaining between them. Germline assignment: CDR1 LGHDT and CDR2 YNNKEL (reference sequence). This CDR3 comprises 14 residues. This sample is part of a study of blood T cell repertoires in COVID-19. Turning to the study itself: Samples of COVID-19 (acute and convalescent) were obtained from the United States, Italy and Spain. PBMCs, B-cell-depleted T cells, or T cells were the source of the cDNA or gDNA that made up the material.

Clinical history as reported by participants underpinned cohort assignment. Using immunoSEQ multiplex PCR, the repertoire was profiled, and TCRdb retains in-frame clones only, with some absent. The sample has approximately 270,000 clones; roughly 88% are singletons. The gene calls are TRBV3-1 (or the pseudogene TRBV3-2) and TRBJ1-1; maybe TRBD1 (6 bases). The sequenced sample consisted of PBMCs or T cells enriched from blood (not recorded which). This clonotype originated in a woman aged 45-65 years who had recovered from COVID-19. For the CDR3, the DNA is TGTGCCAGCAGCCAGGCTGGGACATTTGCCGAAGCTTTCTTT. It specifies CASSQAGTFAEAFF.